Listed below are T cell receptor beta chains from one sample, sequenced in a study of T cells in Graves' hyperthyroidism and ophthalmopathy. TCRdb processed the multiplex PCR reads anew with MiXCR; each CDR3 protein has one entry. There are fewer than 300,000 distinct CDR3 sequences in the sample; approximately 16% occur only once, and around 30% lies in the top ten. The sample consisted of blood. The receptors were sampled from a woman in her forties or fifties with Graves' hyperthyroidism that later progressed to Graves' ophthalmopathy. The CDR3 runs from the conserved cysteine through the conserved F or W.

TRBV7-8	CASSLARGRGTDTQYF
TRBV20-1	CSALGLAGGQIGTDTQYF
TRBV7-3	CASSLSGGGDIQYF
TRBV6-2/TRBV6-3	CASLDRGHQPQHF
TRBV12-5	CASGLGTSGSADTQYF
TRBV2	CASSDETQYF
TRBV11-1	CASSLAQVRTEAFF
TRBV2	CASSEGTTYNEQFF
TRBV20-1	CSAGTSGTGAYNKQFF
TRBV2	CASSVPGLAGSIIGTGELFF
TRBV15	CATSPQGERGGYEQYF
TRBV20-1	CSAPDNRPGRNTEAFF
TRBV30	CAWSGQDSYEQYF
TRBV6-8	CASSPLTSGETDTQYF
TRBV28	CASRSRGRGETQYF
TRBV20-1	CSAREGGPSSYEQYF
TRBV20-1	CSAAQATGTEAFF
TRBV12-3/TRBV12-4	CASSLAPGGAGYGYTF
TRBV29-1	CSVVRTDHTEAFF
TRBV11-3	CASSLLGGAGPYNEQFF
TRBV5-4	CASSLPGTGRTGELFF
TRBV20-1	CSASGNEKLFF
TRBV27	CASSLSSLSYEQYF
TRBV2	CASISWARTGYYGYTF
TRBV2	CASTKQLSSYEQYF
TRBV7-9	CASSLQRSPLHF
TRBV12-3/TRBV12-4	CASSLGGGFENYGYTF
TRBV7-8	CASSLAPSTDTQYF
TRBV7-9	CASNRPDRGNTEAFF
TRBV3-1	CASSQLSGNTIYF
TRBV5-1	CASSSLGWGDYTF
TRBV24-1	CATSEGQGSNQPQHF
TRBV20-1	CSARDLGRGYGYTF
TRBV5-4	CASSQLGQGGDEQFF
TRBV5-1	CASSIGTSGVYNEQFF
TRBV20-1	CSSRGSSSYNEQFF
TRBV14	CASSQRTSGGLSTDTQYF
TRBV28	CASISRQGWYEQFF
TRBV7-6	CASSSEVHSGANVLTF
TRBV6-1	CATLPSGGKRSDGYTF
TRBV18	CASSPDRGHGYTF
TRBV28	CATVNRYQETQYF
TRBV9	CASSEGVGGAETQYF
TRBV2	CASMSARRSTGEQYF
TRBV20-1	CSAPPASGRHSNNEQFF
TRBV13	CASSRRDSYTEAFF
TRBV20-1	CSGAGGVTDTQYF
TRBV10-1	CASSEFRSGRPQHNEQFF
TRBV7-8	CASRGGVWNTEAFF
TRBV27	CASSSRGAHSYNEQFF
TRBV9	CASSPRNLEAFF
TRBV7-9	CASSQPLGPRSYSNYDYTF
TRBV11-2	CASSLDLAAEAFF
TRBV19	CASSTDRTGELFF